This TCR beta chain was recovered during a study of OX40 agonist ivuxolimab in advanced cancers. Some background on the complete study: Ivuxolimab was an agonistic, fully human IgG2 monoclonal antibody directed against OX40 (CD134), a costimulatory receptor. The point of sequencing TCRbeta in the periphery was to test whether ivuxolimab changed TCR sequence diversity and drove clonal T-cell expansion. In the dose-escalation cohort, approximately 83% of patients were male, and the mean age was roughly 60 years with a range of roughly 20 to 79. The paper covers the monotherapy dose-escalation part of the phase I ivuxolimab trial, which included N of about 50 patients. Partial responses occurred in three dose-escalation patients, of whom one had hepatocellular carcinoma and two had cutaneous melanoma. Prior anti-PD-1, anti-PD-L1 or anti-CTLA-4 therapy was permitted, and approximately 41% of dose-escalation patients had received checkpoint inhibitors. Intravenous ivuxolimab was administered to patients every 2 weeks at six dose levels: 0.01, 0.1, 0.3, 1.5, 3 and 10 mg/kg. Of the 50 to 55 dose-escalation patients, hepatocellular carcinoma was present in 19, melanoma in some 15, renal cell carcinoma in 9 and head and neck cancer in 9.

The trial excluded patients who had a history of autoimmune disease or who were on systemic immunosuppression. Peripheral blood for TCR sequencing was collected from all dose cohorts at baseline, on cycle 4 day 1, and on cycle 7 day 1. Samples were obtained from an open-label, multicenter, first-in-human phase I dose-escalation trial of ivuxolimab. Adults with locally advanced or metastatic head and neck squamous cell, hepatocellular, melanoma or renal cell carcinoma were enrolled in the trial. Before TCR sequencing, CD4+ T cells and CD8+ T cells were sorted from peripheral blood as separate populations. The CDR1 and CDR2 encoded by the germline V gene (reference sequence) are LNHDA and SQIVND. The cysteine opens and the phenylalanine closes a CDR3 of 18 amino acids. The DNA shown is the 54-base CDR3, in frame from base 1. V has 2 bases trimmed and J has 3 bases trimmed; junction bases matching no gene number 12.

Broader findings and caveats from the paper: The antigen specificity of the peripheral T cells that underwent clonal expansion was not determined. At doses from 0.1 to 3.0 mg/kg, clonal expansion was seen in both CD4+ and CD8+ blood T cells between baseline and week 6. After ivuxolimab, expanded clones were on average more numerous among CD8+ T cells than among CD4+ T cells. Low levels of normalized T-cell clonal expansion were also seen in some nonresponding patients. Partial responders in the 0.1-3.0 mg/kg groups had among the lowest normalized peripheral clonal expansion, especially among CD8+ T cells.

For sequencing of the TCRbeta CDR3 region, genomic DNA was extracted from the sorted cells. The immunoSEQ Assay was used for sequencing of TCRbeta CDR3 regions. Held by TCRdb, this immuneACCESS table contains in-frame sequences only and omits some clones. Under half of the omission traces to an unresolved V gene where checked; the cause of the rest is unknown. This sample comprises 50,000 to 55,000 clones, 80% to 90% of them detected only once. The ten largest clones represent approximately 11% of the sample. To note about this clone: It has no known antigen specificity. No much larger clone is present one base from it, and per-base qualities are unavailable.

The sequence derives from an adult with an advanced solid tumor such as melanoma, head and neck, liver or kidney cancer. The receptor chain draws on TRBV19 and TRBJ2-1; 8 junctional bases match TRBD2. This specimen was CD4+ or CD8+ T cells sorted from blood, taken in a trial of the OX40 agonist ivuxolimab. The CDR3 region has the sequence CASSIRSGSLNYYNEQFF. At the DNA level, the sequence is TGTGCCAGTAGTATAAGGAGCGGGAGTCTCAACTACTACAATGAGCAGTTCTTC.